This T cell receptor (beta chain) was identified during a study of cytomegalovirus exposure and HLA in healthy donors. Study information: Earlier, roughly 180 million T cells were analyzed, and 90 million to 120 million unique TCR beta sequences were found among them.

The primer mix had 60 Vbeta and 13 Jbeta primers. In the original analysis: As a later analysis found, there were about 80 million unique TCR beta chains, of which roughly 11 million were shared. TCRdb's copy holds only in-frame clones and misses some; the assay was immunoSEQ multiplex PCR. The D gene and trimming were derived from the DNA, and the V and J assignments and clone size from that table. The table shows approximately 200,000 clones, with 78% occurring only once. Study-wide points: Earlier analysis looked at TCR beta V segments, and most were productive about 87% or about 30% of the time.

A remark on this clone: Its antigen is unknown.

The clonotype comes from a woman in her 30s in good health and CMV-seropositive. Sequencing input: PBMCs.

CDR3 in DNA: TGCGCCAGCAGCCCAGGGACAAACCTTTACTCCTACGAGCAGTACTTC. This encodes CASSPGTNLYSYEQYF. V gene TRBV5-1 combines with J gene TRBJ2-7, with D possibly being TRBD1 (6 bases). The V and J ends lost 4 bases and 0 bases respectively, with 17 bases between them. The CDR3 spans 16 residues. Germline values: CDR1 SGHRS, CDR2 YFSETQ.